Given below is one T cell receptor (beta chain) in context. The CDR3 extends over 18 amino acids. CDR1 is ENHRY and CDR2 is SYGVKD in the germline V gene. J lost 2 bases, V lost 4 bases, and 8 bases had no gene match. The record originates from a study of T cell responses to AZD1222 COVID-19 vaccine. Generated by immunoSEQ multiplex PCR, the TCRdb table keeps only in-frame clones and is missing some. The repertoire has 75,000 to 95,000 clones, about 88% of them found once; the top ten carry roughly a fifth. The sample in question was peripheral blood, obtained on day 0 of AZD1222 vaccination. The receptor was isolated from an adult in good health. This chain connects TRBV10-3 to TRBJ2-5, with 15 bases identical to TRBD2. The CDR3 spells CAISGPGTSGRSQETQYF. The CDR3 region has the DNA TGTGCCATCAGTGGGCCCGGGACTAGCGGGAGGAGTCAAGAGACCCAGTACTTC.